Each of the 28 T cell receptor beta chains below was sequenced from the same sample in a study of T-cell reconstitution after alpha-beta-depleted transplantation in children. Unique molecular identifiers were used in preparing the TCRbeta library. TCRdb re-called the PCR reads through MiXCR, storing one row per CDR3 protein. Among some 400,000 distinct CDR3 sequences listed, roughly 22% were seen once. Material: PBMCs from the stem cell graft donor, obtained from the stem cell graft. All receptors derive from a human donor who donated a stem cell graft to a child with acute myeloid leukemia.

The rearrangement uses TRBV3-1 and TRBJ2-3; 8 nucleotides line up with TRBD2. The germline V gene encodes CDR1 LGHDT and CDR2 YNNKEL (reference sequence). The CDR3 runs 15 residues. The V and J ends lost 4 bases and 3 bases, in that order; junction bases with no gene match: 6. The chain's CDR3 is CASSLKRERTDTQYF. Written as DNA, the CDR3 is TGTGCCAGCAGCCTAAAGCGGGAGCGGACAGATACGCAGTATTTT.

This clonotype was seen a few times. This chain joins TRBV24-1 and TRBJ2-3; 14 bases are shared with TRBD2. Looked up from germline, CDR1 is KGHDR and CDR2 is SFDVKD. The CDR3 is 17 residues long. The V gene end was trimmed by 3 bases and the J gene end by 5 bases; junction bases not matched to a gene: 6. The CDR3 sequence: CATSDPRTSGRLDTQYF. CDR3 DNA sequence: TGTGCCACCAGTGATCCCCGGACTAGCGGGAGGCTAGATACGCAGTATTTT.

This clonotype was picked up a small number of times. V usage is TRBV5-1 and J usage is TRBJ2-1, with TRBD1 as a possible D gene (7 bases). V gave up 2 bases and J gave up 3 bases, with 15 bases separating them. Germline V CDR1 and CDR2: SGHRS, YFSETQ. CDR3 length equals 16 residues. The CDR3 sequence: CASSFSIQGGYNEQFF. CDR3 bases: TGCGCCAGCAGCTTCTCAATCCAGGGGGGCTACAATGAGCAGTTCTTC.

The sample holds a few counts of this clonotype. CDR3 coding DNA: TGCAGTGCTGGGCAAATCTCAGGGACAGATACGCAGTATTTT. This translates into CSAGQISGTDTQYF. The chain is built from TRBV20-1 and TRBJ2-3; TRBD1 is a possible D gene (5 bases). The CDR3 extends over 14 amino acids. With 5 bases removed from V and 3 bases from J, the gap between germline ends came to 15 bases. Per germline, CDR1 DFQATT and CDR2 SNEGSKA (reference sequence).

The gene calls are TRBV6-4 and TRBJ1-5; D perhaps matches TRBD1 (6 bases). Germline V lookup: CDR1 MRHNA, CDR2 SNTAGT. The ends were cut back, 2 bases at V and 1 base at J, with 9 bases in the middle. CDR3 length equals 15 residues. This chain's CDR3 is CASSDEGGSNQPQHF. The CDR3 DNA reads TGTGCCAGCAGTGACGAAGGGGGAAGCAATCAGCCCCAGCATTTT.

This clonotype has just a few counts. The gene calls are TRBV28 and TRBJ1-1, with D possibly matching TRBD1 (6 bases). V was shortened by 2 bases and J by 6 bases, with 13 bases between the two germline ends. The CDR3 is 14 residues long. In germline, CDR1 is MDHEN, CDR2 SYDVKM. This CDR3 reads CASSLETGRSEAFF. The CDR3 nucleotides are TGTGCCAGCAGTTTAGAAACAGGGCGGTCTGAAGCTTTCTTT.

The chain is built from TRBV7-9 and TRBJ2-7, with 7 bases matching TRBD1. This CDR3 comprises 14 residues. V was pared by 5 bases and J by 0 bases, with 4 bases of the junction left unmatched. The germline V gene encodes CDR1 SEHNR and CDR2 FQNEAQ (reference sequence). The CDR3 DNA sequence: TGTGCCAGCAGCCCGGGACAGTACTCCTACGAGCAGTACTTC. Its translation is CASSPGQYSYEQYF.

V usage is TRBV29-1 and J usage is TRBJ2-5; D possibly corresponds to TRBD1 (5 bases). There are 14 residues in the CDR3. CDR1 and CDR2 (germline): SQVTM, ANQGSEA. The V end was cut by 3 bases, the J end by 1 base, with 12 bases between. The CDR3 reads CSVDEAQGQETQYF. Here the CDR3 DNA reads TGCAGCGTTGATGAGGCCCAGGGCCAAGAGACCCAGTACTTC.

This clonotype has a count of ten or more. The chain recombines TRBV20-1 with TRBJ2-7, with D possibly being TRBD2 (7 bases). The CDR3 has 14 residues. Germline values: CDR1 DFQATT, CDR2 SNEGSKA (reference sequence). Trimming removed 1 base at V and 3 bases at J, with 13 bases between. CDR3 DNA sequence: TGCAGTGCTAGAGGGCCAGGGGAGGGCTACGAGCAGTACTTC. Its translation is CSARGPGEGYEQYF.

The chain recombines TRBV12-3 or TRBV12-4 with TRBJ1-1; 7 bases agree with TRBD1. The CDR3 contains 13 residues. V lost 3 bases and J lost 3; bases outside the gene matches: 1. The CDR3 here is CASSFTGDTEAFF. CDR3 in DNA: TGTGCCAGCAGTTTTACAGGGGACACTGAAGCTTTCTTT.

The V call is TRBV2, the J call TRBJ1-6; the D is unclear. CDR1 is SNHLY and CDR2 is FYNNEI in the germline V gene. CDR3 size: 14 residues. V dropped 3 bases and J dropped 4 bases, with 7 bases sitting between them. The CDR3 here is CASSDNGYNSPLHF. Written as DNA, the CDR3 is TGTGCCAGCAGTGACAACGGGTATAATTCACCCCTCCACTTT.

This clonotype showed up many times. This chain connects TRBV15 to TRBJ2-1; 7 nucleotides match TRBD2. Germline lookup yields CDR1 LNHNV and CDR2 YYDKDF (reference sequence). The junction had 8 bases not matched to a gene; V was cut back by 0 bases and J by 3 bases. The CDR3 is made up of 17 amino acids. CDR3 residues: CATSRDLALAVYNEQFF. CDR3 DNA: TGTGCCACCAGCAGAGATCTAGCCCTAGCGGTCTACAATGAGCAGTTCTTC.

This clonotype appeared many times. The V and J genes are TRBV4-2 and TRBJ2-5, with TRBD1 identical over 8 bases. The V and J ends lost 3 bases and 5 bases, in that order; junction bases with no gene match: 11. Per the germline V gene, CDR1 is LGHNA and CDR2 is YNFKEQ. The CDR3 covers 16 residues. CDR3 loop: CASSQDRAIARETQYF. DNA of the CDR3: TGTGCCAGCAGCCAGGACAGGGCTATTGCCAGGGAGACCCAGTACTTC.

This clonotype appeared many times. This chain joins TRBV24-1 and TRBJ2-3, with 8 bases fitting TRBD2. Germline assignment: CDR1 KGHDR and CDR2 SFDVKD. Germline trimming cut 7 bases from V and 2 bases from J; bases unmatched to any gene: 7. CDR3 length equals 15 residues. The CDR3: CATSPTSAVTDTQYF. DNA for the CDR3: TGTGCCACCAGCCCGACTAGCGCAGTCACAGATACGCAGTATTTT.

Ten or more counts support this clonotype. The rearrangement links TRBV29-1 to TRBJ2-1; 7 positions match TRBD2. V lost 4 bases to trimming and J lost 4 bases; unmatched junction nucleotides: 10. CDR1 and CDR2 (germline): SQVTM, ANQGSEA. This CDR3 has 15 residues. The CDR3 DNA sequence: TGCAGCGTTGCGGGCGAGCGGGAAACATACAATGAGCAGTTCTTC. It specifies CSVAGERETYNEQFF.

This clonotype was seen a handful of times. This chain joins TRBV5-4 and TRBJ2-7; 8 bases line up with TRBD1. The V and J ends lost 4 bases and 5 bases, in that order; junction bases with no gene match: 8. The CDR3 runs 14 residues. Germline V gene data show CDR1 as SGHNT and CDR2 as YYREEE (reference sequence). CDR3 bases: TGTGCCAGCAGCCCGACAGGGGCACGGAACGAGCAGTACTTC. This sequence encodes CASSPTGARNEQYF.

The CDR3 DNA is TGCAGCGTTTTCCCGACTAGCGGGTTCCACGACAATGAGCAGTTCTTC. Its translation: CSVFPTSGFHDNEQFF. The chain carries TRBV29-1 and TRBJ2-1; 10 nucleotides align to TRBD2. The V and J ends lost 5 bases and 5 bases, in that order; junction bases with no gene match: 12. The CDR3 has 16 amino acids. Germline values: CDR1 SQVTM, CDR2 ANQGSEA.

The genes are TRBV29-1 and TRBJ2-3; 10 positions match TRBD2. The ends lost 4 bases at V and 8 bases at J; junction bases unmatched: 9. Germline loops: CDR1 SQVTM, CDR2 ANQGSEA. The CDR3 sequence is 14 residues long. This CDR3 is CSVGEREGRGTQYF. Written as DNA, the CDR3 is TGCAGCGTTGGGGAGCGGGAGGGCCGGGGTACGCAGTATTTT.

Only a few counts were recorded for this clonotype. The chain joins TRBV25-1 to TRBJ1-2; possibly TRBD1 for D (6 bases). V lost 7 bases to trimming and J lost 3 bases, with 21 bases between them. CDR3 size: 16 residues. Germline V gene sequence: CDR1 MGHDK, CDR2 SYGVNS. CDR3 sequence: CASTSEPTGEYYGYTF. In DNA form, the CDR3 reads TGTGCCAGCACTTCAGAGCCGACAGGAGAATACTATGGCTACACCTTC.

Here the CDR3 DNA reads TGTGCCAGCAGCGTAGTACCTTGGGAAGAGACCCAGTACTTC. Protein sequence: CASSVVPWEETQYF. This chain uses TRBV9 with TRBJ2-5; D gene unclear. There are 14 residues in the CDR3. Trimming removed 0 bases at V and 3 bases at J, with 9 bases between. Germline-derived CDR1 and CDR2 are SGDLS and YYNGEE.

This clonotype was observed a handful of times. The chain joins TRBV28 to TRBJ2-7; 7 bases match TRBD2. Germline CDR1 reads MDHEN; CDR2 reads SYDVKM. V dropped 2 bases and J dropped 6; count of bases not matched to a gene: 10. The length of the CDR3 is 15 residues. CDR3 sequence reads: CASSLRGGRALEQYF. In DNA form, the CDR3 reads TGTGCCAGCAGTTTACGTGGGGGGAGGGCCCTCGAGCAGTACTTC. Looking up the rest from reference TRBV28 and TRBJ2-7 gives the full variable domain: DVKVTQSSRYLVKRTGEKVFLECVQDMDHENMFWYRQDPGLGLRLIYFSYDVKMKEKGDIPEGYSVSREKKERFSLILESASTNQTSMYLCASSLRGGRALEQYFGPGTRLTVT.

This clonotype showed up just a few times. The genes are TRBV27 and TRBJ2-1; maybe TRBD1 (6 bases). Germline V gene sequence: CDR1 MNHEY, CDR2 SMNVEV (reference sequence). This CDR3 is 13 amino acids long. Trimming removed 6 bases from V and 5 bases from J, with 11 bases in between. The CDR3 nucleotides read TGTGCCAGCAGCCACGGGGACAACAATGAGCAGTTCTTC. Amino acids: CASSHGDNNEQFF.

The V and J genes are TRBV28 and TRBJ1-5, with D unclear. The CDR3 runs 15 residues. V was cut by 3 bases and J by 2 bases, with 11 bases left in between. Germline CDR1 and CDR2: MDHEN and SYDVKM. The CDR3 sequence is CASSFQGVGNQPQHF. The CDR3 coding sequence is TGTGCCAGCAGTTTCCAAGGTGTAGGCAATCAGCCCCAGCATTTT.

This clonotype was seen only a few times. The V and J genes are TRBV29-1 and TRBJ2-2; possible D gene TRBD2, 7 bases. With 6 bases removed from V and 7 bases from J, the gap between germline ends came to 15 bases. Per germline, CDR1 SQVTM and CDR2 ANQGSEA. The CDR3 spans 13 residues. The CDR3: CSVTGGEIGELFF. CDR3 DNA sequence: TGCAGCGTCACGGGGGGCGAAATCGGGGAGCTGTTTTTT.

This clonotype has just a few counts. The J gene is TRBJ2-3, the V gene TRBV5-4; a weak D match, TRBD1 (6 bases). Germline CDR1 and CDR2: SGHNT and YYREEE (reference sequence). This CDR3 is built from 14 residues. V lost 7 bases and J 1 base, leaving 13 bases between the germline ends. Written as DNA, the CDR3 is TGTGCCAGCCGCCTAGAGGGGGGCACAGATACGCAGTATTTT. Translated: CASRLEGGTDTQYF.

This clonotype has more than one count but fewer than ten. The rearrangement uses TRBV20-1 and TRBJ2-7, with a tentative D call TRBD2 (5 bases). The germline gives CDR1 DFQATT, CDR2 SNEGSKA (reference sequence). The V and J ends lost 4 bases and 3 bases respectively, with 16 bases between them. This CDR3 has 14 amino acids. Here the CDR3 DNA reads TGCAGTGCTAAGCTCGCGGGCCGGGGCTACGAGCAGTACTTC. Encoded protein: CSAKLAGRGYEQYF.

This clonotype was seen repeatedly, ten times or more. V and J are TRBV29-1 and TRBJ2-1; D gene uncertain. V dropped 6 bases and J dropped 0 bases, with 9 bases sitting between them. Looked up from germline, CDR1 is SQVTM and CDR2 is ANQGSEA. The CDR3 spans 13 residues. In DNA form, the CDR3 reads TGCAGCGTCCAAGAATTCTCCTACAATGAGCAGTTCTTC. Amino acid sequence: CSVQEFSYNEQFF.

This clonotype showed up many times. The genes are TRBV20-1 and TRBJ1-6, with 7 bases identical to TRBD1. The V and J ends lost 3 bases and 8 bases, in that order; junction bases with no gene match: 7. Germline V gene lookup returns CDR1 DFQATT and CDR2 SNEGSKA (reference sequence). The CDR3 covers 14 residues. The CDR3 DNA reads as TGCAGTGCTAGGGGACAGAGGAACTATTCACCCCTCCACTTT. Its translation is CSARGQRNYSPLHF.